This T cell receptor beta chain was sequenced during a study of T cells in Graves' hyperthyroidism and ophthalmopathy. Study observations and caveats: Blood also held most thyroid clonotypes expanded beyond 0.001.

TCR beta CDR3 regions were amplified from RNA. The study used the HTBI primer set for a first-round RT-PCR of the TCR CDR3. Each CDR3 protein gets one entry after TCRdb re-called the multiplex PCR reads with MiXCR. The sample lists about 290,000 distinct CDR3 sequences, 13% to 15% occurring once. This clonotype came up many times. Its antigen is unknown. V was pared by 8 bases and J by 10 bases, with 24 bases between. Germline CDR1 is SGHAT and CDR2 is FQNNGV. The CDR3 is 16 amino acids. The chain employs TRBV11-2 and TRBJ1-6; D might be TRBD1 (6 bases). This receptor was identified in a woman aged 50 to 65 with Graves' hyperthyroidism that later progressed to Graves' ophthalmopathy. The sample was blood. DNA for the CDR3: TGTGCCAGCGGCTCAACTCAGGGCAGGGGTGACTCACCCCTCCACTTT. It encodes CASGSTQGRGDSPLHF.